These 19 T cell receptor beta chains originate from one sample sequenced in a study of identical twins. TCRdb fed the 5' RACE reads into MiXCR, producing one record per CDR3 protein. Of nearly 900,000 distinct CDR3 sequences in the sample, over 9% were seen once. This sample also belongs to another study, concerning yellow fever vaccine responses in identical twins.

What was sequenced was PBMCs. All receptors come from a woman between 18 and 30 years old in good health.

The chain combines TRBV6-5 with TRBJ1-1; D is ambiguous. Germline values: CDR1 MNHEY, CDR2 SVGAGI. The CDR3 has 16 residues. Trimming shortened V by 4 bases and J by 1 base, and 16 bases separated the two germline ends. The CDR3 bases are TGTGCCAGCAGTTCCCCAGGAAGGATGGAGAACACTGAAGCTTTCTTT. Translating gives CASSSPGRMENTEAFF.

The rearrangement uses TRBV5-1 and TRBJ2-1, with unresolved D. Between the trimmed V and J ends, which lost 4 bases and 7 bases, there was a span of 21 bases. CDR1 and CDR2 from the germline V gene are SGHRS and YFSETQ. The CDR3 length is 16 residues. The CDR3 sequence: CASSTTVNTRPNEQFF. CDR3 coding DNA: TGCGCCAGCAGCACCACCGTAAATACTCGACCGAATGAGCAGTTCTTC.

This clonotype has only a few counts. The chain links TRBV6-1 to TRBJ2-3; 8 nucleotides line up with TRBD2. Germline values: CDR1 MNHNS, CDR2 SASEGT. J gave up 3 bases and V 1 base, and 9 bases lay outside the gene matches. The CDR3 is made up of 17 amino acids. DNA of the CDR3: TGTGCCAGCAGTGAAGGCGTTTGGGGGACTAGTACAGATACGCAGTATTTT. It yields the protein CASSEGVWGTSTDTQYF.

This clonotype has a handful of counts. The chain links TRBV5-1 to TRBJ2-3; 7 nucleotides align to TRBD1. Per germline, CDR1 SGHRS and CDR2 YFSETQ. The junction had 9 bases not matched to a gene; V was cut back by 5 bases and J by 0 bases. The CDR3 contains 16 residues. CDR3 sequence: CASSTGTAGSTDTQYF. The CDR3 coding sequence is TGCGCCAGCAGTACTGGGACAGCCGGTAGCACAGATACGCAGTATTTT.

The CDR3 protein is CASSQRLNYGYTF. CDR3 sequence (DNA): TGTGCCAGCAGTCAAAGGCTTAACTATGGCTACACCTTC. The rearrangement links TRBV12-3 or TRBV12-4 to TRBJ1-2; D is ambiguous. The CDR3 totals 13 residues. Between the trimmed V and J ends, which lost 5 bases and 1 base, there was a span of 8 bases.

The chain links TRBV12-3 or TRBV12-4 to TRBJ1-4; possible D gene TRBD1, 5 bases. This CDR3 has 15 amino acids. Trimming shortened V by 3 bases and J by 3 bases, and 11 bases separated the two germline ends. CDR3 coding DNA: TGTGCCAGCAGTTTCGGGGACCGTGCTAATGAAAAACTGTTTTTT. Protein sequence: CASSFGDRANEKLFF.

The V call is TRBV24-1, the J call TRBJ2-1, with 9 bases identical to TRBD2. Germline trimming cut 5 bases from V and 3 bases from J; bases unmatched to any gene: 10. The CDR3 is 17 amino acids. Germline V gives CDR1 KGHDR, CDR2 SFDVKD. The CDR3 is CATSGGRAGGLYNEQFF. In DNA form, the CDR3 reads TGTGCCACCAGTGGGGGTAGAGCGGGAGGCCTCTACAATGAGCAGTTCTTC.

At least ten counts were recorded for this clonotype. The V and J genes are TRBV12-3 or TRBV12-4 and TRBJ2-7, with a weak D call TRBD1 (6 bases). V was pared by 7 bases and J by 2 bases, with 12 bases between. This CDR3 spans 13 amino acids. The CDR3 loop is CASNRDTTYEQYF. CDR3 DNA: TGTGCCAGCAATAGGGACACAACCTACGAGCAGTACTTC.

The V and J genes are TRBV6-5 and TRBJ2-1, with D perhaps matching TRBD1 or TRBD2 (5 bases each). Germline CDR1 is MNHEY and CDR2 is SVGAGI. V lost 4 bases to trimming and J lost 2 bases, with 12 bases between them. The CDR3 runs 15 residues. CDR3 nucleotides: TGTGCCAGCAGTTTCGAGTGGGGGACCTACAATGAGCAGTTCTTC. It codes for CASSFEWGTYNEQFF.

The chain employs TRBV29-1 and TRBJ2-6, with D uncertain. CDR1 SQVTM and CDR2 ANQGSEA come from the germline V gene. Trimming stripped 5 bases from V and 1 base from J, with 9 bases between. CDR3 length: 14 residues. The CDR3 is CSVTQTSGANVLTF. The CDR3 DNA follows: TGCAGCGTTACACAAACGTCTGGGGCCAACGTCCTGACTTTC.

This clonotype showed up just once. This chain connects TRBV12-3 or TRBV12-4 to TRBJ2-5; 12 nucleotides match TRBD2. J was trimmed by 2 bases and V by 6 bases; bases with no gene match: 19. The CDR3 is 20 amino acids. The DNA for the CDR3 is TGTGCCAGCAGCCAAAGGAGGACTAGCGGGATGCCTGGGGGACAAGAGACCCAGTACTTC. Protein sequence: CASSQRRTSGMPGGQETQYF.

The chain links TRBV19 to TRBJ1-5; D gene unclear. From germline, CDR1 is LNHDA and CDR2 SQIVND (reference sequence). V lost 2 bases and J lost 5, with 4 bases in between. The CDR3 sequence is 12 residues long. The DNA of the CDR3 is TGTGCCAGTAGTATATACGATCAGCCCCAGCATTTT. Its translation is CASSIYDQPQHF.

This clonotype was detected many times. CDR3 sequence reads: CASSFLAGSSYEQYF. CDR3 DNA sequence: TGTGCCAGCAGCTTCTTAGCGGGGAGCTCCTACGAGCAGTACTTC. This chain uses TRBV7-9 with TRBJ2-7, with TRBD2 matching 8 bases. The V segment lost 3 bases and the J segment 0 bases; nucleotides outside the gene matches: 4. Germline loops: CDR1 SEHNR, CDR2 FQNEAQ (reference sequence). The CDR3 length is 15 residues.

This clonotype was seen only a few times. The chain has TRBV7-8 and TRBJ2-1; 14 bases agree with TRBD2. The CDR3 has 20 residues. Per germline, CDR1 SGHVS and CDR2 FQNEAQ. V gave up 1 base and J gave up 4 bases; unmatched junction bases: 12. The CDR3 reads CASSLGGGGLAGAEYNEQFF. The CDR3 DNA follows: TGTGCCAGCAGCTTAGGGGGCGGGGGACTAGCGGGAGCGGAGTACAATGAGCAGTTCTTC.

V usage is TRBV7-9 and J usage is TRBJ2-7; D possibly corresponds to TRBD1 (6 bases). Germline V gene sequence: CDR1 SEHNR, CDR2 FQNEAQ (reference sequence). The CDR3 is 13 amino acids. V lost 3 bases, J lost 2 bases, and 8 bases lay in between. Here the CDR3 reads CASSLPGAYEQYV. CDR3 nucleotides: TGTGCCAGCAGCTTGCCAGGGGCCTACGAGCAGTACGTC.

The sample holds many counts of this clonotype. V and J are TRBV12-3 or TRBV12-4 and TRBJ1-5; TRBD1 agrees at 8 bases. This CDR3 has 16 residues. The ends lost 9 bases at V and 7 bases at J; junction bases unmatched: 17. The DNA of the CDR3 is TGTGCCAGTCGAGATGGGGGCAGGGGGCTACGACAGCCCCAGCATTTT. Encoded protein: CASRDGGRGLRQPQHF.

The genes are TRBV11-2 and TRBJ2-1; D may be TRBD2 (5 bases). Germline CDR1 SGHAT, CDR2 FQNNGV. V was cut by 2 bases and J by 4 bases, with 12 bases left in between. The CDR3 is 15 residues long. CDR3 DNA: TGTGCCAGCAGCTTATTTGGACTGGAATACAATGAGCAGTTCTTC. It specifies CASSLFGLEYNEQFF.

J is TRBJ2-1 and V is TRBV10-3; D gene ambiguous. V lost 6 bases, J lost 7 bases, and 10 bases lay in between. The CDR3 is made up of 12 amino acids. CDR1 is ENHRY and CDR2 is SYGVKD in the germline V gene. Written as DNA, the CDR3 is TGTGCCATCAGGGTCAAGGAGAATGAGCAGTTCTTC. As protein: CAIRVKENEQFF.

The gene calls are TRBV4-1 and TRBJ2-5; tentatively, D is TRBD2 (5 bases). This CDR3 has 16 residues. Per germline, CDR1 MGHRA and CDR2 YSYEKL. V was clipped by 1 base and J by 4 bases, with 16 bases between them. This CDR3 reads CASSQGSLAERETQYF. The CDR3 DNA is TGCGCCAGCAGCCAAGGGTCCCTAGCAGAGCGAGAGACCCAGTACTTC.